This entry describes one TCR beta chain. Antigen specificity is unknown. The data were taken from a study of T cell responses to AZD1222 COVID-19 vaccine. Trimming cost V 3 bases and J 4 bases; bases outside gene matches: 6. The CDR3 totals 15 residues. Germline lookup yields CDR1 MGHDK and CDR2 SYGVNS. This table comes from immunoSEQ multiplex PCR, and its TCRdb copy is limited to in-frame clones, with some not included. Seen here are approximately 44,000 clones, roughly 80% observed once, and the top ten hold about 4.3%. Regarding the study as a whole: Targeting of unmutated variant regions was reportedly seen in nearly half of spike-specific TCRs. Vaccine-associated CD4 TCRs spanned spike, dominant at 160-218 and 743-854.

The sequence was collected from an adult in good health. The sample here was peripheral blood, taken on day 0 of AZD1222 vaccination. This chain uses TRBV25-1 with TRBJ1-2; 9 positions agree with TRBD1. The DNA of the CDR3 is TGTGCCAGCAGTGACTTCGGACAGGGGAGCTATGGCTACACCTTC. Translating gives CASSDFGQGSYGYTF.